A selection of T cell receptor beta chains follows, all from one sample in a study of human T cells and chemical hapten exposure. TCRdb used MiXCR to reprocess the RACE reads, holding one entry per CDR3 protein. Among about 360,000 distinct CDR3 sequences listed, around 7% were seen once. The sample consisted of whole blood, taken in connection with sensitization to the hapten diphenylcyclopropenone (DPC). The receptors derive from a woman younger than 30 with alopecia areata. Some clones in this sample may be carry-over from other donors' samples. CDR3s include the opening cysteine and the closing phenylalanine or tryptophan. The D gene is left open where the match is weak. Some rows have no size entry. The others give once, few or many, or a class for an expanded clone.

d_gene,abundance,v_gene,j_gene,CDR3nt,CDR3aa
.,.,TRBV10-3,TRBJ1-4,TGTGCCATCAGTGATTCTGGCCGCCCTAATGAAAAACTGTTTTTT,CAISDSGRPNEKLFF
.,many,TRBV2,TRBJ2-5,TGTGCCAGCAGTTTAGCGGAACAAGAGACCCAGTACTTC,CASSLAEQETQYF
.,few,TRBV6-5,TRBJ1-3,TGTGCCAGCAGTTATACGGTCTCTGGAAACACCATATATTTT,CASSYTVSGNTIYF
TRBD2,many,TRBV29-1,TRBJ2-1,TGCAGCGTCCGGGCGGCGGGGGGGAATGAGCAGTTCTTC,CSVRAAGGNEQFF
.,.,TRBV19,TRBJ2-1,TGTGCCAGTAGGGTAGGCGGGTCTGGCAATGAGCAGTTCTTC,CASRVGGSGNEQFF
.,few,TRBV11-2,TRBJ2-5,TGTGCCAGCAGCTTAGACCCCACCCCACTAGGAGGGGGCCAGACCCAGTACTTC,CASSLDPTPLGGGQTQYF
TRBD2,.,TRBV5-1,TRBJ2-1,TGCGCCAGCAGCTTGGCTGGCGGGGGGGCGTACAATGAGCAGTTCTTC,CASSLAGGGAYNEQFF
TRBD1,.,TRBV29-1,TRBJ1-2,TGCAGCGTTGAGGGGGACAGGGTACCTCCTAACTATGGCTACACCTTC,CSVEGDRVPPNYGYTF
.,.,TRBV18,TRBJ1-1,TGTGCCAGCTCAGGGGAATACACTGAAGCTTTCTTT,CASSGEYTEAFF
.,.,TRBV20-1,TRBJ2-7,TGCAGTGCCGCCCCTCCATCTAGCTCCTACGAGCAGTACTTC,CSAAPPSSSYEQYF
.,few,TRBV5-5,TRBJ1-2,TGTGCCAGCAGCTTTTTCGCAGCTAACAATGGCTACACCTTC,CASSFFAANNGYTF
.,many,TRBV7-8,TRBJ2-5,TGTGCCAGCAGCTTAGAGTTCGGTCAAGAGACCCAGTACTTC,CASSLEFGQETQYF
.,.,TRBV7-9,TRBJ2-2,TGTGCCAGCAGCACTAGGACAGAAGACACCGGGGAGCTGTTTTTT,CASSTRTEDTGELFF
.,few,TRBV29-1,TRBJ2-3,TGCAGCGTTGGACTCGGGGAGGTCACAGATACGCAGTATTTT,CSVGLGEVTDTQYF
.,many,TRBV6-5,TRBJ2-5,TGTGCCAGCAGTTACTCGGATCAAGAGACCCAGTACTTC,CASSYSDQETQYF
.,.,TRBV5-4,TRBJ1-6,TGTGCCAGCAGCGGCGAACCGACGAGATCGTCACCCCTCCACTTT,CASSGEPTRSSPLHF
TRBD1,few,TRBV20-1,TRBJ1-1,TGCAGTGCTAGCCGGGACAGGGGGCGGCGGGCTTTCTTT,CSASRDRGRRAFF
.,few,TRBV20-1,TRBJ2-4,TGCAGTGCTAGACTAGCCGGGGTGAACATTCAGTACTTC,CSARLAGVNIQYF
.,few,TRBV20-1,TRBJ2-7,TGCAGTGCTCCTTTCGGGGCAGGGTCCTACGAGCAGTACTTC,CSAPFGAGSYEQYF
TRBD1,many,TRBV12-3/TRBV12-4,TRBJ2-7,TGTGCCAGCAGTTTTAGTTCGGGACAGTCGTCCTACGAGCAGTACTTC,CASSFSSGQSSYEQYF
.,many,TRBV7-2,TRBJ1-1,TGTGCCAGCAGCTTCCTAACAACAGGGAACACTGAAGCTTTCTTT,CASSFLTTGNTEAFF
.,many,TRBV6-1,TRBJ2-2,TGTGCCAGCAGTAGGGTGTCCAGTACTCTCTCCGGGGAGCTGTTTTTT,CASSRVSSTLSGELFF
.,few,TRBV28,TRBJ1-1,TGTGCCAGCAGTCAGAAGGGTGATACTGAAGCTTTCTTT,CASSQKGDTEAFF
TRBD1,few,TRBV4-1,TRBJ2-3,TGCGCCAGCAGCCAAGATTGGGACAGGTTAACAGATACGCAGTATTTT,CASSQDWDRLTDTQYF
.,.,TRBV6-5,TRBJ1-2,TGTGCCAGCAGTTCACCCCGCAGGGATAGCTATGGCTACACCTTC,CASSSPRRDSYGYTF
TRBD1,few,TRBV27,TRBJ1-1,TGTGCCAGCAGTCCTCGGACAGGGAGGATGAACACTGAAGCTTTCTTT,CASSPRTGRMNTEAFF
TRBD1,.,TRBV29-1,TRBJ1-2,TGCAGCGTGGTAAGACCACAGGGGGCGCCTTCCGGTGGCTACACCTTC,CSVVRPQGAPSGGYTF
.,many,TRBV6-1,TRBJ1-3,TGTGCCAGCACGCCGGACTACTCTGGAAACACCATATATTTT,CASTPDYSGNTIYF
.,many,TRBV7-2,TRBJ2-3,TGTGCCAGCTCCGCCCGGGGTGGCACAGATACGCAGTATTTT,CASSARGGTDTQYF
.,many,TRBV27,TRBJ2-2,TGTGCCAGCAGTTTAGGTGGGCCTTATACCGGGGAGCTGTTTTTT,CASSLGGPYTGELFF
TRBD2,few,TRBV6-2/TRBV6-3,TRBJ2-3,TGTGCCAGCAGTTACTCGAAGGAGCGGGGGGGCCAAGCAGATACGCAGTATTTT,CASSYSKERGGQADTQYF
.,many,TRBV12-3/TRBV12-4,TRBJ1-1,TGTGCCAGCAGTTTTGGGCAGGGCCAAGCTTTCTTT,CASSFGQGQAFF
.,.,TRBV6-2/TRBV6-3,TRBJ2-6,TGTGCCAGCACTTACTCGTCTGGGGCCAACGTCCTGACTTTC,CASTYSSGANVLTF